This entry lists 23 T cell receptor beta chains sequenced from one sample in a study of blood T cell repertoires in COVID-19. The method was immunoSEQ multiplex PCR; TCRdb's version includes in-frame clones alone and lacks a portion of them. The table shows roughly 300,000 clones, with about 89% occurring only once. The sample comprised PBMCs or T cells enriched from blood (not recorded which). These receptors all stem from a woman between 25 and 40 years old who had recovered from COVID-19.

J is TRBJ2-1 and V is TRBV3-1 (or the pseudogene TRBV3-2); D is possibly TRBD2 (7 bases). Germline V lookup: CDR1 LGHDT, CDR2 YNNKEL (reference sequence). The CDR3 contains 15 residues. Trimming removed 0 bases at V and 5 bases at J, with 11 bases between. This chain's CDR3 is CASSQDAGAHNEQFF. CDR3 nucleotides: TGTGCCAGCAGCCAAGATGCGGGGGCCCACAATGAGCAGTTCTTC.

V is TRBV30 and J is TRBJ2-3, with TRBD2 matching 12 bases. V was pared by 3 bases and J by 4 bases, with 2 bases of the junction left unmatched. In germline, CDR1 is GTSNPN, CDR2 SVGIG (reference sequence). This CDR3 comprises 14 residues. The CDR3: CAWRLAGGADTQYF. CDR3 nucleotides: TGTGCCTGGAGACTAGCGGGGGGAGCAGATACGCAGTATTTT.

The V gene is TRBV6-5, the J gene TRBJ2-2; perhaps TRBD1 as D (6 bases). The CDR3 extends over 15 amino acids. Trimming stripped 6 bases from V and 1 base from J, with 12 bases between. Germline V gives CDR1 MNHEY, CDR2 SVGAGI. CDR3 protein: CASRWTELNTGELFF. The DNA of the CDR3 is TGTGCCAGCAGATGGACAGAGCTGAACACCGGGGAGCTGTTTTTT.

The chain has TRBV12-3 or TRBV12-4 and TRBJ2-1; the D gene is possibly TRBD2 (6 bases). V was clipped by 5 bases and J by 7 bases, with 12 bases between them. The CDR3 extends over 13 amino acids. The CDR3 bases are TGTGCCAGCAGTCCGGCGGGGAAAAATGAGCAGTTCTTC. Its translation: CASSPAGKNEQFF.

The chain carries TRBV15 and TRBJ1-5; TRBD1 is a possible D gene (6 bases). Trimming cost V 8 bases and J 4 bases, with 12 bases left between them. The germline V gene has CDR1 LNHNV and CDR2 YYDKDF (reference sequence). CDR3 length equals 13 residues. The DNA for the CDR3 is TGTGCCACCGGGGCCAGGGGAAATCAGCCCCAGCATTTT. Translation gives CATGARGNQPQHF.

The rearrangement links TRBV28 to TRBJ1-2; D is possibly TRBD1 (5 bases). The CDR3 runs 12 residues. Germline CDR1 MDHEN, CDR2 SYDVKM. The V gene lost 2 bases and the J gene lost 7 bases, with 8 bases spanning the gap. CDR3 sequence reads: CASSLGAIGYTF. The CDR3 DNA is TGTGCCAGCAGTTTAGGGGCTATTGGCTACACCTTC.

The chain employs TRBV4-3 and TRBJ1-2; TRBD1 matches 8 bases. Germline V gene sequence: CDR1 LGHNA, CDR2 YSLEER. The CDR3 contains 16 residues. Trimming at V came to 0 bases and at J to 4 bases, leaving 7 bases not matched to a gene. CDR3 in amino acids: CASSQDQTGAVYGYTF. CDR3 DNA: TGCGCCAGCAGCCAAGATCAGACAGGGGCGGTCTATGGCTACACCTTC.

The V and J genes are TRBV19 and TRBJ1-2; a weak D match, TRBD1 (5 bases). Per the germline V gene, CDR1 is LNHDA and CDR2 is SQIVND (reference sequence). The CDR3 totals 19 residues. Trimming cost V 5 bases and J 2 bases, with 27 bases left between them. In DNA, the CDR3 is TGTGCCAGTAGTGCACAAGCTAGGGGCAGGGTGAGGTCGAACTATGGCTACACCTTC. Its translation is CASSAQARGRVRSNYGYTF.

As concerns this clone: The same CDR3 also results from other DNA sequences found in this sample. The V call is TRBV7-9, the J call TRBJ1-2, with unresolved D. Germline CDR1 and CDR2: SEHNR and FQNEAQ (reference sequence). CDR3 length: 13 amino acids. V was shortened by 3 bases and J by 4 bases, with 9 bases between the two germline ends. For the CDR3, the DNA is TGTGCCAGCAGCTTTCCGGGGTTCTATGGCTACACCTTC. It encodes CASSFPGFYGYTF.

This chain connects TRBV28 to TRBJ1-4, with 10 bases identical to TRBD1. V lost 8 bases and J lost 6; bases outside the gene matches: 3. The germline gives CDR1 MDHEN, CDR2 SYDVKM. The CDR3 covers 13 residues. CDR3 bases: TGTGCCAGCGGACAGGGGGTTGATGAAAAACTGTTTTTT. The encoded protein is CASGQGVDEKLFF. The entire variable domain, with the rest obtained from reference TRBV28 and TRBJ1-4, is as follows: DVKVTQSSRYLVKRTGEKVFLECVQDMDHENMFWYRQDPGLGLRLIYFSYDVKMKEKGDIPEGYSVSREKKERFSLILESASTNQTSMYLCASGQGVDEKLFFGSGTQLSVL.

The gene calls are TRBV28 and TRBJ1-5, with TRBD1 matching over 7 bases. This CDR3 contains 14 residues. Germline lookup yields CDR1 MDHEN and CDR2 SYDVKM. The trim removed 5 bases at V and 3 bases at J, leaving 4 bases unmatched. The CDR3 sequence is CASSVQGSNQPQHF. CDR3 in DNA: TGTGCCAGCAGTGTACAGGGGTCCAATCAGCCCCAGCATTTT. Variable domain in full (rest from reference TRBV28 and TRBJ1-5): DVKVTQSSRYLVKRTGEKVFLECVQDMDHENMFWYRQDPGLGLRLIYFSYDVKMKEKGDIPEGYSVSREKKERFSLILESASTNQTSMYLCASSVQGSNQPQHFGDGTRLSIL.

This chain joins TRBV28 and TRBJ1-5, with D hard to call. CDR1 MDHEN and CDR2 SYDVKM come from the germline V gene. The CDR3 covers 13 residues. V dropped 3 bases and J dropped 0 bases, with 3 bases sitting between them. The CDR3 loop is CASSFHSNQPQHF. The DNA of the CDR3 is TGTGCCAGCAGTTTCCATAGCAATCAGCCCCAGCATTTT.

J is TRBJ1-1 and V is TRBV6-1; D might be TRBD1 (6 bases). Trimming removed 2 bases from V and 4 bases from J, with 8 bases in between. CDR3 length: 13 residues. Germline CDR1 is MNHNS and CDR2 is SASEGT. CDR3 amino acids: CASSEIGGTEAFF. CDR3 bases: TGTGCCAGCAGTGAAATAGGGGGCACTGAAGCTTTCTTT.

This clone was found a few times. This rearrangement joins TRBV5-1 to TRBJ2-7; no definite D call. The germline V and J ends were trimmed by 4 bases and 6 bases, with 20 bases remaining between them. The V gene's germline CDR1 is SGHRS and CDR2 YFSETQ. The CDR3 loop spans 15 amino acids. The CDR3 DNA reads TGCGCCAGCAGCGTCGAGAGAGGTACCCTTAGCGAGCAGTACTTC. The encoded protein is CASSVERGTLSEQYF.

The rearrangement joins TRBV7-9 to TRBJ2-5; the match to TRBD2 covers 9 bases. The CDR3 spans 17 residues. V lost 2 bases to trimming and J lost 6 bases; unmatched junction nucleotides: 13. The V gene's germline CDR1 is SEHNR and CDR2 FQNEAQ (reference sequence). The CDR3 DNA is TGTGCCAGCAGCTTATGGTCTTCGGCGGGGGGGCTTAAGACCCAGTACTTC. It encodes CASSLWSSAGGLKTQYF.

Here the CDR3 DNA reads TGTGCCAGCAGTGTCCTACAGGGCTTACCAACTGAAGCTTTCTTT. This encodes CASSVLQGLPTEAFF. The V and J genes are TRBV27 and TRBJ1-1, with TRBD1 as a possible D gene (6 bases). CDR1 and CDR2 from the germline V gene are MNHEY and SMNVEV (reference sequence). V was cut by 5 bases and J by 5 bases, with 18 bases left in between. The CDR3 consists of 15 residues.

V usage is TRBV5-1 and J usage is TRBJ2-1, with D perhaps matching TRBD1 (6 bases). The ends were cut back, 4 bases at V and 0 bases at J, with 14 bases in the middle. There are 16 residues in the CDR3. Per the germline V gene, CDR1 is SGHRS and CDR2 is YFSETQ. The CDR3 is CASSLTGQSSYNEQFF. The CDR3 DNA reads TGCGCCAGCAGCCTAACAGGGCAAAGCTCCTACAATGAGCAGTTCTTC. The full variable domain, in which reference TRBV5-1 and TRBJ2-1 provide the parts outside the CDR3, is KAGVTQTPRYLIKTRGQQVTLSCSPISGHRSVSWYQQTPGQGLQFLFEYFSETQRNKGNFPGRFSGRQFSNSRSEMNVSTLELGDSALYLCASSLTGQSSYNEQFFGPGTRLTVL.

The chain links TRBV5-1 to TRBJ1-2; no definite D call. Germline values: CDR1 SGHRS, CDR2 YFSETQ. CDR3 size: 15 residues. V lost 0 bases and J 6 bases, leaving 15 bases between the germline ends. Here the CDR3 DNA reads TGCGCCAGCAGCTTGGATGGCGCGCAGGTGGATGGCTACACCTTC. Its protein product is CASSLDGAQVDGYTF.

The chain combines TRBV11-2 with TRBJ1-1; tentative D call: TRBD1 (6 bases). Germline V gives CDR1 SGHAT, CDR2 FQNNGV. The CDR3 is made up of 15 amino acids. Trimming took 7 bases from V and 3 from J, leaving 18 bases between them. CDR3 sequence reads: CASTKRGGMDTEAFF. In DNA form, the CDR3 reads TGTGCCAGCACCAAAAGGGGGGGAATGGACACTGAAGCTTTCTTT.

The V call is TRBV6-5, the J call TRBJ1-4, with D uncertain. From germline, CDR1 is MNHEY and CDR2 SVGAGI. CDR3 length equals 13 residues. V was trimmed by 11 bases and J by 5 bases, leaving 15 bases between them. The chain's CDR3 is CAVGGWRNEKLFF. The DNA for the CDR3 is TGTGCCGTCGGAGGGTGGAGGAATGAAAAACTGTTTTTT.

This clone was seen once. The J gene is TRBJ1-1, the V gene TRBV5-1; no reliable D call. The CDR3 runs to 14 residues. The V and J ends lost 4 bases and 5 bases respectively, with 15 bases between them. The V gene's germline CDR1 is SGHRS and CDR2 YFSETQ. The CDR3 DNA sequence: TGCGCCAGCAGCCCGGACCTCGGAGGGACTGAAGCTTTCTTT. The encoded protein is CASSPDLGGTEAFF.

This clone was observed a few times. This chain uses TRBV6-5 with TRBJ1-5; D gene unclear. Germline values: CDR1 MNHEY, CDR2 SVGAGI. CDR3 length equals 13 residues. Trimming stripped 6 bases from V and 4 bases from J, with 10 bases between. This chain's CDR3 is CASRPGVNQPQHF. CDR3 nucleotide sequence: TGTGCCAGCAGACCGGGAGTAAATCAGCCCCAGCATTTT.

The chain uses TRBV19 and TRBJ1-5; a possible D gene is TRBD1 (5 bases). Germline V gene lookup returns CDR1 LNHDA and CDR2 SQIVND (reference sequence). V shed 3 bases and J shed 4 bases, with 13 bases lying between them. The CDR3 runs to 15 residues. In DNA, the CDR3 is TGTGCCAGTAGTATTCAGGACAAAGGAAATCAGCCCCAGCATTTT. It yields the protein CASSIQDKGNQPQHF.